What follows are 11 T cell receptor beta chains derived from one specimen sequenced in a study of blood T cell repertoires in COVID-19 (dated by TCRdb to 2019 to 2021). The library was obtained by the immunoSEQ multiplex PCR assay. TCRdb mirrors the immuneACCESS table, restricted to in-frame sequences. Some clones are absent from its copies; in checked studies, under half trace to an unresolved V gene, and the reason for the others is unknown. The table for this sample lists 100,000 to 130,000 clones; approximately 82% of them were counted only once. The ten largest clones represent about 4% of the sample. The sample comprised peripheral blood. These receptors were taken from an older woman with acute or convalescent COVID-19.

The genes are TRBV3-1 (or the pseudogene TRBV3-2) and TRBJ1-1; 8 nucleotides match TRBD1. This CDR3 has 14 amino acids. Germline V lookup: CDR1 LGHDT, CDR2 YNNKEL (reference sequence). The J segment lost 5 bases and the V segment lost 1 base, leaving 3 bases of the junction unmatched. CDR3 nucleotides: TGTGCCAGCAGCCAAGGGACAGGGAGGACTGAAGCTTTCTTT. Its protein product is CASSQGTGRTEAFF.

This clone was seen only once. The chain couples TRBV18 to TRBJ1-5; D call uncertain. The CDR3 runs to 12 residues. The germline V gene has CDR1 KGHSH and CDR2 LQKENI. The V end was cut by 3 bases, the J end by 4 bases, with 4 bases between. The CDR3 here is CASSPSNQPQHF. The CDR3 DNA reads TGTGCCAGCTCACCTTCTAATCAGCCCCAGCATTTT. Complete variable domain (other parts from reference TRBV18 and TRBJ1-5): NAGVMQNPRHLVRRRGQEARLRCSPMKGHSHVYWYRQLPEEGLKFMVYLQKENIIDESGMPKERFSAEFPKEGPSILRIQQVVRGDSAAYFCASSPSNQPQHFGDGTRLSIL.

The chain joins TRBV27 to TRBJ2-2; 7 nucleotides align to TRBD1. The CDR3 is 15 residues long. In germline, CDR1 is MNHEY, CDR2 SMNVEV (reference sequence). V was clipped by 6 bases and J by 0 bases; unmatched bases: 4. The chain's CDR3 is CASRNGQANTGELFF. CDR3 DNA: TGTGCCAGCAGAAACGGACAGGCGAACACCGGGGAGCTGTTTTTT.

The J gene is TRBJ2-1, the V gene TRBV19, with D perhaps matching TRBD2 (5 bases). V lost 1 base, J lost 7 bases, and 14 bases lay in between. Germline CDR1 is LNHDA and CDR2 is SQIVND (reference sequence). The CDR3 runs 15 residues. The CDR3 region is CASSIVTRSVNEQFF. DNA of the CDR3: TGTGCCAGTAGTATAGTTACTAGATCGGTTAATGAGCAGTTCTTC.

The chain has TRBV27 and TRBJ1-5; 7 bases fit TRBD1. The V gene end was trimmed by 4 bases and the J gene end by 7 bases; junction bases not matched to a gene: 4. The CDR3 is 13 amino acids. CDR1 and CDR2 from the germline V gene are MNHEY and SMNVEV (reference sequence). In DNA form, the CDR3 reads TGTGCCAGCAGTTCACAGGGGAGACAGCCCCAGCATTTT. It yields the protein CASSSQGRQPQHF.

The rearrangement links TRBV5-6 to TRBJ1-5; no clear D. Trimming removed 3 bases from V and 0 bases from J, with 4 bases in between. The CDR3 consists of 13 residues. CDR1 and CDR2 from the germline V gene are SGHDT and YYEEEE. CDR3 sequence reads: CASSSYSNQPQHF. DNA of the CDR3: TGTGCCAGCAGCTCTTATAGCAATCAGCCCCAGCATTTT.

The genes are TRBV28 and TRBJ2-7; perhaps TRBD1 as D (6 bases). Germline V CDR1 and CDR2: MDHEN, SYDVKM. V lost 10 bases and J lost 6, with 16 bases in between. This CDR3 comprises 12 residues. The CDR3 spells CATTAGAGEQYV. CDR3 sequence (DNA): TGTGCCACGACGGCAGGGGCGGGCGAGCAGTACGTC.

This clone was recorded once. This rearrangement joins TRBV19 to TRBJ1-1; D is possibly TRBD1 (5 bases). The CDR3 extends over 15 amino acids. Germline V gene lookup returns CDR1 LNHDA and CDR2 SQIVND (reference sequence). V was pared by 0 bases and J by 4 bases, with 12 bases between. The CDR3 sequence: CASSIDWTGGTEAFF. CDR3 DNA sequence: TGTGCCAGTAGTATAGACTGGACCGGGGGCACTGAAGCTTTCTTT.

The chain employs TRBV24-1 and TRBJ2-5, with 10 bases matching TRBD1. V shed 4 bases, J shed 5 bases, and the junction held 9 bases outside the gene matches. The V gene's germline CDR1 is KGHDR and CDR2 SFDVKD. This CDR3 spans 16 amino acids. The CDR3 DNA follows: TGTGCCACCAGTGACCCGGGACAGGGGAGGGGGGAGACCCAGTACTTC. This gives the protein CATSDPGQGRGETQYF.

V gene TRBV7-9 combines with J gene TRBJ1-2, with 7 nucleotides matching TRBD1. Germline CDR1 is SEHNR and CDR2 is FQNEAQ (reference sequence). V was pared by 5 bases and J by 8 bases, with 14 bases of the junction left unmatched. This CDR3 region has 15 residues. CDR3 sequence: CASSHNRRQGIGYTF. CDR3 sequence (DNA): TGTGCCAGCAGCCACAATAGGAGACAGGGTATCGGCTACACCTTC.

The chain combines TRBV6-5 with TRBJ1-1; 8 bases are a match to TRBD1. The CDR3 covers 14 residues. V dropped 6 bases and J dropped 3; count of bases not matched to a gene: 6. Germline CDR1 is MNHEY and CDR2 is SVGAGI. The CDR3 bases are TGTGCCAGCAGAGACAGGGGTGAGGACACTGAAGCTTTCTTT. Encoded protein: CASRDRGEDTEAFF.